This entry describes one T cell receptor beta chain. The source of the sample is a study of blood T cell repertoires in COVID-19. At the level of the study: The United States, Italy and Spain provided the acute and convalescent COVID-19 samples. From T cells, B-cell-depleted T cells, or PBMCs came the material, which was cDNA or gDNA.

Per the original methods: How many nucleated cells were present was estimated from reference gene primer amplification. TCRdb's table, derived via immunoSEQ multiplex PCR, lists solely in-frame clones and lacks some. From that table come the V and J calls and clone size; the DNA was used to work out D and trimming. Among about 27,000 clones listed, roughly 90% were seen once. In germline, CDR1 is LGHDT, CDR2 YNNKEL (reference sequence). The CDR3 runs to 16 residues. V dropped 4 bases and J dropped 8 bases, with 23 bases sitting between them. This rearrangement joins TRBV3-1 (or the pseudogene TRBV3-2) to TRBJ1-2; D is ambiguous. This receptor was obtained from a human donor with active COVID-19. The donor label of this sample is uncertain. Sequencing was performed on peripheral blood. In DNA form, the CDR3 reads TGTGCCAGCAGCCCTCCCGGGATAGGGCCCTCGGGGGGCTACACCTTC. Its translation: CASSPPGIGPSGGYTF.